One sample yielded the 23 T cell receptor beta chains listed below, sequenced in a study of cytomegalovirus exposure and HLA in healthy donors. The PCR made use of 60 Vbeta and 13 Jbeta primers. Method: immunoSEQ multiplex PCR; TCRdb's copy keeps in-frame clones and lacks some. The table shows about 160,000 clones, with 55% to 70% occurring only once. Sample: PBMCs. These receptor sequences come from a woman aged 55 to 70 in good health and CMV-seropositive.

The V call is TRBV6-5, the J call TRBJ1-2; possible D gene TRBD1, 6 bases. The V end lost 5 bases, the J end lost 7 bases, and 8 bases lay between the germline ends. CDR1 is MNHEY and CDR2 is SVGAGI in the germline V gene. CDR3 length: 11 residues. CDR3 DNA: TGTGCCAGCAGTCAGGGGTTTGGCTACACCTTC. Translated: CASSQGFGYTF.

The chain uses TRBV2 and TRBJ1-5; 9 positions match TRBD1. Germline V gene sequence: CDR1 SNHLY, CDR2 FYNNEI. The CDR3 length is 13 residues. The V segment lost 8 bases and the J segment 7 bases; nucleotides outside the gene matches: 6. Here the CDR3 DNA reads TGTGCCAGCGGGACAGGGACAGGACAGCCCCAGCATTTT. It yields the protein CASGTGTGQPQHF.

The chain couples TRBV2 to TRBJ2-2; 7 nucleotides match TRBD2. Germline CDR1 is SNHLY and CDR2 is FYNNEI. The CDR3 runs to 16 residues. The ends lost 4 bases at V and 6 bases at J; junction bases unmatched: 11. DNA of the CDR3: TGTGCCAGCAGTGGACTAGCCATAAGTCTCGCCGGGGAGCTGTTTTTT. It is translated as CASSGLAISLAGELFF.

V and J are TRBV5-1 and TRBJ2-5; the match to TRBD1 covers 9 bases. The CDR3 extends over 15 amino acids. The J segment lost 2 bases and the V segment lost 4 bases, leaving 6 bases of the junction unmatched. CDR1 and CDR2 (germline): SGHRS, YFSETQ. The CDR3 region has the DNA TGCGCCAGCAGCGGCTCGACAGGGGGGCAAGAGACCCAGTACTTC. This sequence encodes CASSGSTGGQETQYF.

The CDR3 sequence: CASSLGGTGGAFYNSPLHF. The CDR3 region has the DNA TGTGCCAGCAGCCTAGGGGGGACAGGGGGCGCTTTCTATAATTCACCCCTCCACTTT. The rearrangement joins TRBV27 to TRBJ1-6, with 12 bases identical to TRBD1. Germline CDR1 reads MNHEY; CDR2 reads SMNVEV (reference sequence). V lost 6 bases, J lost 3 bases, and 12 bases stayed unmatched. This CDR3 comprises 19 residues.

Comments on this clone: Other DNA sequences in the same sample also yield this CDR3. The chain links TRBV7-9 to TRBJ2-3, with D perhaps matching TRBD1 (6 bases). The CDR3 is made up of 15 amino acids. V was shortened by 1 base and J by 1 base, with 9 bases between the two germline ends. Germline CDR1 SEHNR, CDR2 FQNEAQ (reference sequence). The CDR3 reads CASSLVGGGTDTQYF. CDR3 DNA: TGTGCCAGCAGCTTAGTAGGGGGAGGCACAGATACGCAGTATTTT.

The chain employs TRBV14 and TRBJ2-1; 8 nucleotides line up with TRBD2. Trimming cost V 2 bases and J 0 bases; bases outside gene matches: 9. Germline V lookup: CDR1 SGHDN, CDR2 FVKESK. The CDR3 has 18 amino acids. The CDR3: CASSQRRLAGSSYNEQFF. The CDR3 nucleotides read TGTGCCAGCAGCCAACGACGGCTAGCGGGCAGCTCCTACAATGAGCAGTTCTTC.

This clone came up a few times. The chain is built from TRBV19 and TRBJ2-3, with D unclear. The CDR3 has 13 residues. The germline V gene encodes CDR1 LNHDA and CDR2 SQIVND (reference sequence). Trimming removed 3 bases from V and 2 bases from J, with 6 bases in between. The CDR3 loop is CASSITDTDTQYF. The CDR3 DNA follows: TGTGCCAGTAGTATTACAGACACAGATACGCAGTATTTT.

The rearrangement uses TRBV7-9 and TRBJ1-6; 7 nucleotides align to TRBD1. This CDR3 region has 19 residues. Germline trimming cut 3 bases from V and 6 bases from J; bases unmatched to any gene: 17. Germline V gives CDR1 SEHNR, CDR2 FQNEAQ (reference sequence). As DNA, the CDR3 is TGTGCCAGCAGCTTCGACTGGAGCCGACAGGGACTGGGTAATTCACCCCTCCACTTT. Protein product: CASSFDWSRQGLGNSPLHF.

The rearrangement links TRBV15 to TRBJ2-1; 11 nucleotides agree with TRBD2. This CDR3 comprises 19 residues. Germline trimming cut 2 bases from V and 8 bases from J; bases unmatched to any gene: 17. CDR1 LNHNV and CDR2 YYDKDF come from the germline V gene (reference sequence). For the CDR3, the DNA is TGTGCCACCAGCAGAAAAAAGGGGACTAGCGGCCTTTCCTGGGATGAGCAGTTCTTC. Translated, it gives CATSRKKGTSGLSWDEQFF. Combining the CDR3 with reference TRBV15 and TRBJ2-1 gives the whole variable domain DAMVIQNPRYQVTQFGKPVTLSCSQTLNHNVMYWYQQKSSQAPKLLFHYYDKDFNNEADTPDNFQSRRPNTSFCFLDIRSPGLGDTAMYLCATSRKKGTSGLSWDEQFFGPGTRLTVL.

A single count supports this clone. The gene calls are TRBV29-1 and TRBJ2-1, with 9 bases identical to TRBD2. The germline V gene encodes CDR1 SQVTM and CDR2 ANQGSEA. This CDR3 spans 17 amino acids. V lost 0 bases to trimming and J lost 4 bases; unmatched junction nucleotides: 10. The CDR3 DNA reads TGCAGCGTTGAAGATCAAGCGGGAGGCGGGTATTACAATGAGCAGTTCTTC. This translates into CSVEDQAGGGYYNEQFF.

V is TRBV6-5 and J is TRBJ1-1; 8 bases align to TRBD1. CDR1 MNHEY and CDR2 SVGAGI come from the germline V gene. J was trimmed by 4 bases and V by 5 bases; bases with no gene match: 6. The length of the CDR3 is 14 residues. The CDR3 nucleotides are TGTGCCAGCAGTCCCGGACAGGGAGGCACTGAAGCTTTCTTT. This codes for CASSPGQGGTEAFF.

Here the CDR3 DNA reads TGTGCCAGCAGCTCCGGGACACCGAGCTCTGGAAACACCATATATTTT. Encoded protein: CASSSGTPSSGNTIYF. The chain joins TRBV5-5 to TRBJ1-3; tentatively, D is TRBD1 (6 bases). Germline loops: CDR1 SGHKS, CDR2 YYEKEE (reference sequence). V shed 3 bases and J shed 0 bases, with 13 bases lying between them. The CDR3 extends over 16 amino acids.

The chain carries TRBV28 and TRBJ2-1, with 8 bases fitting TRBD1. Germline trimming cut 4 bases from V and 5 bases from J; bases unmatched to any gene: 7. This CDR3 has 15 residues. The V gene's germline CDR1 is MDHEN and CDR2 SYDVKM. DNA for the CDR3: TGTGCCAGCAGTTCCCTCGGACAGGGAGACAATGAGCAGTTCTTC. It yields the protein CASSSLGQGDNEQFF. The variable domain in full, completed from reference TRBV28 and TRBJ2-1, reads DVKVTQSSRYLVKRTGEKVFLECVQDMDHENMFWYRQDPGLGLRLIYFSYDVKMKEKGDIPEGYSVSREKKERFSLILESASTNQTSMYLCASSSLGQGDNEQFFGPGTRLTVL.

The chain combines TRBV29-1 with TRBJ2-3, with D possibly being TRBD2 (6 bases). Per germline, CDR1 SQVTM and CDR2 ANQGSEA. This CDR3 contains 17 residues. V gave up 4 bases and J gave up 1 base, with 21 bases separating them. CDR3 residues: CSVVGNPGLTRTDTQYF. CDR3 nucleotide sequence: TGCAGCGTTGTTGGAAACCCGGGACTCACCCGCACAGATACGCAGTATTTT.

The chain uses TRBV9 and TRBJ2-3, with TRBD2 as a possible D gene (6 bases). The V gene's germline CDR1 is SGDLS and CDR2 YYNGEE. The CDR3 has 15 residues. Between the trimmed V and J ends, which lost 2 bases and 3 bases, there was a span of 13 bases. CDR3 coding DNA: TGTGCCAGCAGCGTGGGAGGTTCCGTTACAGATACGCAGTATTTT. Translated, it gives CASSVGGSVTDTQYF.

The CDR3 DNA is TGTGCCAGCAGCTTAGGCAGGGGGGAAATGTCCAATCAGCCCCAGCATTTT. Amino acids: CASSLGRGEMSNQPQHF. The chain recombines TRBV11-2 with TRBJ1-5, with 7 positions matching TRBD1. J lost 3 bases, V lost 1 base, and 9 bases had no gene match. CDR1 is SGHAT and CDR2 is FQNNGV in the germline V gene. The CDR3 extends over 17 amino acids.

The genes are TRBV5-4 and TRBJ2-5; 7 bases align to TRBD2. The J segment lost 4 bases and the V segment lost 3 bases, leaving 6 bases of the junction unmatched. The V gene's germline CDR1 is SGHNT and CDR2 YYREEE (reference sequence). This CDR3 is built from 14 residues. The CDR3 loop is CASSYGSGGETQYF. The CDR3, as DNA: TGTGCCAGCAGCTACGGGTCGGGAGGAGAGACCCAGTACTTC. The full variable domain, completed using reference TRBV5-4 and TRBJ2-5, is ETGVTQSPTHLIKTRGQQVTLRCSSQSGHNTVSWYQQALGQGPQFIFQYYREEENGRGNFPPRFSGLQFPNYSSELNVNALELDDSALYLCASSYGSGGETQYFGPGTRLLVL.

This clone was seen more than once but under ten times. J is TRBJ2-5 and V is TRBV4-1; 10 positions match TRBD2. The V and J ends lost 8 bases and 3 bases, in that order; junction bases with no gene match: 9. In germline, CDR1 is MGHRA, CDR2 YSYEKL. The CDR3 is 15 amino acids. CDR3: CASRWGLAGEETQYF. CDR3 DNA: TGCGCCAGCCGTTGGGGTCTAGCGGGAGAAGAGACCCAGTACTTC.

The rearrangement joins TRBV7-6 to TRBJ2-5, with 7 positions matching TRBD1. This CDR3 is 13 amino acids long. The germline V gene has CDR1 SGHVS and CDR2 FNYEAQ. Trimming removed 7 bases from V and 5 bases from J; junction bases left unmatched: 7. CDR3 sequence reads: CASNTGAKETQYF. CDR3 in DNA: TGTGCCAGCAACACAGGGGCTAAGGAGACCCAGTACTTC.

The V gene is TRBV19, the J gene TRBJ2-1; 8 positions agree with TRBD2. With V trimmed by 4 bases and J by 7 bases, 12 bases remained unmatched. The V gene's germline CDR1 is LNHDA and CDR2 SQIVND (reference sequence). The CDR3 has 16 residues. The CDR3 sequence: CASSSSRSGSGNEQFF. The CDR3 nucleotides are TGTGCCAGTAGTAGTTCGAGGAGCGGGAGTGGAAATGAGCAGTTCTTC.

The chain carries TRBV5-4 and TRBJ2-5; possible D gene TRBD2, 6 bases. Germline CDR1 and CDR2: SGHNT and YYREEE (reference sequence). Trimming stripped 2 bases from V and 4 bases from J, with 15 bases between. CDR3 length equals 15 residues. The CDR3 spells CASSFRSGDPETQYF. The CDR3 bases are TGTGCCAGCAGCTTTAGGTCGGGAGACCCAGAGACCCAGTACTTC.

The CDR3 DNA reads TGTGCCAGCATTCAATCGGTCCGGCGTCGGACTAGCGACTCCTACGAGCAGTACTTC. It specifies CASIQSVRRRTSDSYEQYF. The rearrangement links TRBV28 to TRBJ2-7, with TRBD2 matching over 9 bases. Germline CDR1 and CDR2: MDHEN and SYDVKM. Trimming removed 7 bases from V and 0 bases from J; junction bases left unmatched: 19. This CDR3 spans 19 amino acids.